This T cell receptor beta chain derives from a study of T cell responses to AZD1222 COVID-19 vaccine. The CDR3 length is 14 residues. V was shortened by 7 bases and J by 2 bases, with 12 bases between the two germline ends. Germline V gives CDR1 SGHRS, CDR2 YFSETQ. Measured with immunoSEQ multiplex PCR; TCRdb has only the in-frame clones, and not every one. The sample contains about 120,000 clones, about 89% of which appear only once. This clone is a singleton in its sample. Its specificity is not known. Whole-study findings and limits: Clonal diversity may have been underestimated in mostly white British donors. Only six people who got AZD1222 tested seropositive at baseline.

This sequence originates from an adult in good health. The source was peripheral blood, collected on day 0 of AZD1222 vaccination. This chain joins TRBV5-1 and TRBJ2-2, with a possible D match to TRBD2 (5 bases). In DNA form, the CDR3 reads TGCGCCAGCGGGAGAGGCGGCAACACCGGGGAGCTGTTTTTT. Its protein is CASGRGGNTGELFF.